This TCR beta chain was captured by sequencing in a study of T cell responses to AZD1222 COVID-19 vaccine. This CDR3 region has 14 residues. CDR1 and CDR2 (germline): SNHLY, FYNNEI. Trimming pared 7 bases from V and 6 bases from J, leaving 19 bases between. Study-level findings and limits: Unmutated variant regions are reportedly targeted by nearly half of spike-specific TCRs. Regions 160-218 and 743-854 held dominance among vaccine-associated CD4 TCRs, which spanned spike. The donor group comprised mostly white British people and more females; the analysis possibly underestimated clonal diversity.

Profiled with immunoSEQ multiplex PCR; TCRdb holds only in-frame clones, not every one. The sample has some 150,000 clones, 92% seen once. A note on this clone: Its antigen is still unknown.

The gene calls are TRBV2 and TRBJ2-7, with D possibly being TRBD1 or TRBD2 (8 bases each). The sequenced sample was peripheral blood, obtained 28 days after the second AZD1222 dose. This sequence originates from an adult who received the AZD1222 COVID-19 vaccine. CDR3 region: CASISGTGVSEQYF. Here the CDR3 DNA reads TGTGCCAGCATTAGCGGGACAGGTGTGTCCGAGCAGTACTTC.